This T cell receptor (beta chain) was documented in a study of beta chain features in type 1 diabetes (dated by TCRdb to about 2018). For the wider study: Mean age, gender distribution, total cell number and subset yield were not different between patients and healthy donors. In the study, TCRB repertoires of sorted circulating CD4+ T cell subsets from recently diagnosed type 1 diabetes patients were compared with those of matched healthy donors. Naive and central memory subsets were obtained from all 28 donors, but regulatory and stem cell-like memory subsets were isolated from only 8 patients and 8 healthy donors. A total of roughly 99,000,000 sorted cells were examined across all samples, and the number of cells per subset was strongly correlated with RNA yield. Findings and caveats that apply to the study as a whole: The naive, central memory and regulatory TCRB repertoires appeared to resemble one another more closely among patients than among healthy donors. Fewer insertions and more nucleotide deletions at VDJ recombination sites were observed in patients with type 1 diabetes, implying thymic rearrangement abnormalities. HLA sub-analyses involved small numbers of individuals, so any influence of HLA type on TCRB rearrangement remained unresolved. In all four CD4+ subsets, TCRB CDR3 length was moderately but significantly shorter in type 1 diabetes patients. Sequencing cDNA rather than genomic DNA could over-represent highly expressing activated cells, although activation and CD3 levels did not differ between groups. Shorter templates might be favored by PCR, yet because patient and control samples were amplified and corrected together, any such skew would affect both groups equally.

On this clone: What this receptor recognizes is not known. Nothing much larger sits one base from this clone, and base qualities are not available.

Trimmed from V: 3 bases; trimmed from J: 4 bases; junction bases lacking a gene match: 13. CDR1 and CDR2, looked up from the germline V gene, are MNHNS and SASEGT. The CDR3 runs 17 amino acids, cysteine and phenylalanine included. The DNA shown is the 51-base CDR3, in frame from base 1. From each donor, a single peripheral blood sample of 100 to 150 mL on average was drawn into heparinised tubes. Using a panel that included CD45RO, CCR7, CD25, CD127, CD95 and CD27, naive, central memory, regulatory and stem cell-like memory CD4+ T cells were sorted on a BD FACSAria II. Every sorted population had a purity above 95%. Right away, PBMCs were isolated by Lymphoprep density gradient centrifugation and were stained directly, with no culture step. So that batch effects would be minimized, each experiment stained and sorted samples in pairs, pairing one healthy donor with one patient. The entire amount of isolated RNA was reverse transcribed using the High Capacity cDNA Reverse Transcription Kit, so the sequenced TCRB transcripts were expressed ones. Naive, central memory and regulatory T cell samples underwent deep immunoSEQ sequencing, averaging approximately 3.5 million total reads per sample. Sorted cells were lysed in RLT buffer, and RNA was extracted using DNase-treated RNeasy Micro or Mini kits according to cell number. Each cell subset was processed separately to prevent cross-contamination, with patient and healthy donor samples processed together. The immunoSEQ multiplex PCR was used to amplify TCRB sequences from cDNA, yielding 87-bp fragments that span the CDR3 region. Amplicons were sequenced on the Illumina HiSeq platform. Per the source publication's procedure: Synthetic template baselines were used to correct PCR bias computationally, reads within Hamming distance 2 were collapsed, and singletons that could not be merged were discarded. By aligning reads against IMGT, V, D and J genes, CDR3 length, and insertions or deletions at six rearrangement sites were assigned. Clonotype counts were normalized to sorted cell number within each subset before computing true diversity and Gini coefficients with the tcR R package. The overlap coefficient, calculated on TCRB nucleotide sequences, was used to quantify repertoire sharing. TCRdb mirrors the immuneACCESS table, restricted to in-frame sequences. Some clones are absent from its copies; in checked studies, under half trace to an unresolved V gene, and the reason for the others is unknown. V, J and clone size are those of that table, while D and trimming were read from the DNA. The sample table records over 120,000 clones; about 12% of these occur just once. The top ten constitute less than 1.5% of the sample.

The sequencing sample was made of central memory CD4+ T cells from blood. This sequence originates from a man between 18 and 35 years old with type 1 diabetes. The chain couples TRBV6-1 to TRBJ2-5; 8 bases in the junction line up with TRBD2. The nucleotides read TGTGCCAGCAGTGATGGGGCTTCGGGGGGGCTCGGAGAGACCCAGTACTTC. This gives the protein CASSDGASGGLGETQYF.